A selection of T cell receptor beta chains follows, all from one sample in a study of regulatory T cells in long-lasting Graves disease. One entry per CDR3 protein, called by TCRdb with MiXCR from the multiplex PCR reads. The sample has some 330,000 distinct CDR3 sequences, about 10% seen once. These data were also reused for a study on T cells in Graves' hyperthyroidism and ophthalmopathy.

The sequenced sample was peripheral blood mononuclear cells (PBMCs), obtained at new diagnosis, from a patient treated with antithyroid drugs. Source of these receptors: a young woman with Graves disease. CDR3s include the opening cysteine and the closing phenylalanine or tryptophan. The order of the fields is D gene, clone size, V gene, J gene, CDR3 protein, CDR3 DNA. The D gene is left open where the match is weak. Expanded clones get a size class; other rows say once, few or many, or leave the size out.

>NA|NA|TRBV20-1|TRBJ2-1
CSARGIGIYNEQFF
TGCAGTGCTAGAGGTATCGGAATTTACAATGAGCAGTTCTTC
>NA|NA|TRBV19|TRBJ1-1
CASSISLGTATEAFF
TGTGCCAGTAGCATCAGCCTAGGGACGGCCACTGAAGCTTTCTTT
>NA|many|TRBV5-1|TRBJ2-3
CASSLQGSTDTQYF
TGTGCCAGCAGCTTACAAGGTTCGACAGATACGCAGTATTTT
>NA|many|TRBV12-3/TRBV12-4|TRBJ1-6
CASSRGEVGSPLHF
TGTGCCAGCAGCCGAGGGGAAGTAGGTTCACCCCTCCACTTT
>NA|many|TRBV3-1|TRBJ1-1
CASSQETGHHTEAFF
TGTGCCAGCAGCCAAGAAACGGGACACCACACTGAAGCTTTCTTT
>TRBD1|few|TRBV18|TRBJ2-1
CASSPLDRSYNEQFF
TGTGCCAGCTCACCCCTGGACAGGAGCTACAATGAGCAGTTCTTC
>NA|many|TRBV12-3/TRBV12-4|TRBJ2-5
CASLPPAGGGGQETQYF
TGTGCCAGCCTTCCCCCGGCTGGGGGTGGGGGCCAAGAGACCCAGTACTTC
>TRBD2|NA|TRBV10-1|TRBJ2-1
CASTGTSGRAPYNEQFF
TGCGCCAGCACCGGGACTAGTGGGAGGGCCCCCTACAATGAGCAGTTCTTC
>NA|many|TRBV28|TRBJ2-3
CASIPAGSTDTQYF
TGTGCCAGCATCCCGGCAGGGAGCACAGATACGCAGTATTTT
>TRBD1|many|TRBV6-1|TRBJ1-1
CASRPIGTGGWDTEAFF
TGTGCCAGCAGACCTATCGGGACAGGGGGTTGGGACACTGAAGCTTTCTTT
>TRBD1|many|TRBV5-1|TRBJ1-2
CASSLTPGGSGYTF
TGCGCCAGCAGCTTGACCCCAGGGGGCTCTGGCTACACCTTC
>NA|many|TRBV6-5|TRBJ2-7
CASSYAHRGGYEQYF
TGTGCCAGCAGTTACGCCCACAGGGGAGGCTACGAGCAGTACTTC
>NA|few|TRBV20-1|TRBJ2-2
CSVVAVGETGELFF
TGCAGTGTTGTAGCCGTAGGGGAGACCGGGGAGCTGTTTTTT
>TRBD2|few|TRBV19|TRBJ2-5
CASGAGTSGRTQYF
TGTGCCAGTGGCGCCGGGACTAGCGGGAGGACCCAGTACTTC
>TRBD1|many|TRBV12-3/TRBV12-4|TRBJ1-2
CASSSTGTVDYTF
TGTGCCAGCAGTTCAACCGGGACAGTCGACTACACCTTC
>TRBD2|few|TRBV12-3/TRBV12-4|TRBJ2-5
CASTLLAGGETQYF
TGTGCCAGCACCCTTCTAGCGGGAGGAGAGACCCAGTACTTC
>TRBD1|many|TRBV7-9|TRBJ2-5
CASSWTTGVETQYF
TGTGCCAGCAGCTGGACGACAGGGGTAGAGACCCAGTACTTC
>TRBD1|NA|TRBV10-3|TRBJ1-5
CAIGQGNQPQHF
TGTGCCATCGGACAGGGCAATCAGCCCCAGCATTTT
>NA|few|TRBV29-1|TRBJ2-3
CSVVGGLTDTQYF
TGCAGCGTTGTTGGCGGCCTCACAGATACGCAGTATTTT
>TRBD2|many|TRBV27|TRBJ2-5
CASSLKTSGGSGRETQYF
TGTGCCAGCAGTCTCAAGACTAGCGGGGGGTCGGGGAGGGAGACCCAGTACTTC
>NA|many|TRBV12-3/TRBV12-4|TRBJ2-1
CASSSPPGSPQFNEQFF
TGTGCCAGCAGTTCCCCCCCAGGGTCCCCCCAGTTTAATGAGCAGTTCTTC
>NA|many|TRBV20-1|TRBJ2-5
CSARVLTGRETQYF
TGCAGTGCTAGAGTTTTGACAGGTCGAGAGACCCAGTACTTC
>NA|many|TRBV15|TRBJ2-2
CATSREEELFF
TGTGCCACCAGCAGAGAAGAGGAGCTGTTTTTT
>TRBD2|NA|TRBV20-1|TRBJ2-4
CSAVRTSGSIRDKLAKNIQYF
TGCAGTGCTGTCAGGACTAGCGGGAGTATTCGGGACAAGCTAGCCAAAAACATTCAGTACTTC
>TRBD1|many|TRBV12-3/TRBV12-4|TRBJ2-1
CASSSTRQGEQFF
TGTGCCAGCAGTTCCACTCGACAGGGAGAGCAGTTCTTC
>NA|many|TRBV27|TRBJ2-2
CASSFLPIHSDTGELFF
TGTGCCAGCAGTTTTCTGCCGATACACTCTGACACCGGGGAGCTGTTTTTT
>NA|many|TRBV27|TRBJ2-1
CASSLSRASEDNEQFF
TGTGCCAGCAGTTTATCCCGGGCTAGCGAAGACAATGAGCAGTTCTTC
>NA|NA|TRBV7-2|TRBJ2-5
CASSLVLPPRVYF
TGTGCCAGCAGCTTAGTTCTACCCCCCCGCGTGTACTTC
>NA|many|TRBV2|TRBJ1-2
CASSGGLTNYGYTF
TGTGCCAGCAGTGGGGGGCTGACTAACTATGGCTACACCTTC
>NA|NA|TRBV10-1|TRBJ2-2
CASSDLPRDTGELFF
TGCGCCAGCAGTGACTTACCTAGGGACACCGGGGAGCTGTTTTTT
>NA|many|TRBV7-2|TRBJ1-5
CASSFLAGQPQHF
TGTGCCAGCAGCTTCTTGGCGGGTCAGCCCCAGCATTTT
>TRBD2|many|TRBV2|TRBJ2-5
CASSYLSGRGETQYF
TGTGCCAGCAGTTACCTTAGCGGGAGGGGAGAGACCCAGTACTTC
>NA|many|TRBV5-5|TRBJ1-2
CASSLENKKRISNGYTF
TGTGCCAGCAGCCTGGAGAACAAGAAACGGATTTCTAATGGCTACACCTTC
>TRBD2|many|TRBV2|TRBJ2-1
CASSEWGGARGEQFF
TGTGCCAGCAGTGAATGGGGAGGGGCACGAGGTGAGCAGTTCTTC
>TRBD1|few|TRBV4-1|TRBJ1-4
CASSQASGYTGGRKLFF
TGCGCCAGCAGCCAAGCTTCCGGTTATACAGGGGGCAGAAAACTGTTTTTT
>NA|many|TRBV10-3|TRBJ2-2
CAIGQGFNTGELFF
TGTGCCATCGGGCAGGGATTTAACACCGGGGAGCTGTTTTTT
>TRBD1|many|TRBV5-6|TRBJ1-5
CASSFTGQGVNQPQHF
TGTGCCAGCAGCTTCACAGGACAGGGGGTTAATCAGCCCCAGCATTTT
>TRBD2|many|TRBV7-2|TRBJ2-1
CASSGLGNEQFF
TGTGCCAGCAGCGGACTAGGAAATGAGCAGTTCTTC
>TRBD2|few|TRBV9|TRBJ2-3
CASSVASGGTTDTQYF
TGTGCCAGCAGCGTAGCGAGCGGGGGAACCACAGATACGCAGTATTTT
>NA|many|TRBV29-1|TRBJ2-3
CSVAGGPSTDTQYF
TGCAGCGTTGCCGGGGGCCCAAGCACAGATACGCAGTATTTT
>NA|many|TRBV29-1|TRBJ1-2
CSVGRFLGGYTF
TGCAGCGTTGGGCGGTTCCTTGGGGGCTACACCTTC
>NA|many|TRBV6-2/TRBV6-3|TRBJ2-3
CASSPSFYTDTQYF
TGTGCCAGCAGTCCTTCCTTTTACACAGATACGCAGTATTTT
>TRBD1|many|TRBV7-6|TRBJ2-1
CASSLGTGTGDAYNEQFF
TGTGCCAGCAGCTTAGGCACCGGGACAGGGGACGCCTACAATGAGCAGTTCTTC
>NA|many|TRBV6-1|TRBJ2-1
CASKGRDLAYNEQFF
TGTGCCAGCAAAGGTAGGGACCTCGCTTACAATGAGCAGTTCTTC
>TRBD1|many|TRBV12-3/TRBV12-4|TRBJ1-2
CASSWTGYGYTF
TGTGCCAGCAGTTGGACAGGCTATGGCTACACCTTC
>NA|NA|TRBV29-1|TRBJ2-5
CSVEGWGAETQYF
TGCAGCGTTGAAGGCTGGGGTGCCGAGACCCAGTACTTC
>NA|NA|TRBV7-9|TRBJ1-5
CASSLTGSSNQPQHF
TGTGCCAGCAGCTTAACAGGGTCTAGCAATCAGCCCCAGCATTTT
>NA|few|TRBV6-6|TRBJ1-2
CASSYSLGAGYTF
TGTGCCAGCAGTTACTCTCTTGGCGCCGGCTACACCTTC
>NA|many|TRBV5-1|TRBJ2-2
CASSRGWVDTGELFF
TGCGCCAGCAGCAGAGGGTGGGTCGACACCGGGGAGCTGTTTTTT